The 5 T cell receptor beta chains presented below share a single source sample, sequenced in a study of shared clonotypes between healthy human individuals. Measured with immunoSEQ multiplex PCR; TCRdb has only the in-frame clones, and not every one. The sample lists hundreds of thousands of clones, 72% occurring once. Sample: memory CD4+ T cells sorted from blood. The sample's subset: CD45RA-negative fraction. These receptors were obtained from a woman aged 25 to 45 in good health.

The V call is TRBV25-1, the J call TRBJ2-1, with 9 bases lining up with TRBD2. The V segment lost 3 bases and the J segment 4 bases; nucleotides outside the gene matches: 10. The length of the CDR3 is 17 residues. CDR1 and CDR2 (germline): MGHDK, SYGVNS. Written as DNA, the CDR3 is TGTGCCAGCAGTGATCAAGGTAGCGGGAGTGCATACAATGAGCAGTTCTTC. This codes for CASSDQGSGSAYNEQFF. Together with reference TRBV25-1 and TRBJ2-1, the CDR3 gives the full variable domain: EADIYQTPRYLVIGTGKKITLECSQTMGHDKMYWYQQDPGMELHLIHYSYGVNSTEKGDLSSESTVSRIRTEHFPLTLESARPSHTSQYLCASSDQGSGSAYNEQFFGPGTRLTVL.

The rearrangement joins TRBV30 to TRBJ2-7, with D tentatively TRBD2 (5 bases). This CDR3 comprises 14 residues. Trimming took off 2 bases at V and 2 bases at J, with 13 bases between the two ends. The germline V gene encodes CDR1 GTSNPN and CDR2 SVGIG (reference sequence). CDR3: CAWSLSPGTYEQYF. CDR3 DNA: TGTGCCTGGAGTTTGTCCCCGGGAACCTACGAGCAGTACTTC.

The CDR3 coding sequence is TGTGCCAGCAGTGCACCTCGACAGGGGAAGGTTTATGGCTACACCTTC. Protein product: CASSAPRQGKVYGYTF. V and J are TRBV6-1 and TRBJ1-2, with TRBD1 matching 8 bases. The V gene's germline CDR1 is MNHNS and CDR2 SASEGT. With V trimmed by 4 bases and J by 5 bases, 12 bases remained unmatched. The CDR3 extends over 16 amino acids.

This rearrangement joins TRBV4-1 to TRBJ1-4; D perhaps matches TRBD1 (5 bases). Between the trimmed V and J ends, which lost 0 bases and 8 bases, there was a span of 16 bases. Looked up from germline, CDR1 is MGHRA and CDR2 is YSYEKL. The length of the CDR3 is 16 residues. The chain's CDR3 is CASSQDGKGYREKLFF. The CDR3 DNA is TGCGCCAGCAGCCAAGATGGTAAGGGGTATCGGGAAAAACTGTTTTTT.

Only one count was recorded for this clone. The chain has TRBV2 and TRBJ2-1, with 11 bases that match TRBD2. V trimming: 6 bases; J trimming: 4 bases; junction bases outside the gene matches: 5. CDR1 and CDR2 (germline): SNHLY, FYNNEI. The CDR3 has 15 amino acids. The DNA of the CDR3 is TGTGCCAGCAGAAAACTAGCGGGAGAATACAATGAGCAGTTCTTC. Its protein is CASRKLAGEYNEQFF.